The clone carrying this TCR beta chain was recorded at least ten times. What it recognizes is unknown. Deletions cut 7 bases from V and 2 bases from J, with 12 bases between. Germline CDR1 reads SGHAT; CDR2 reads FQNNGV. This CDR3 contains 14 residues. This entry comes from a study of early T cells in non-severe SARS-CoV-2 infection. As for the study in general: Chains from this unsorted whole-blood bulk RNA could not be paired.

In the library, individual cDNA molecules carried attached unique molecular identifiers. TCRdb re-analysed the 5' RACE reads in MiXCR, keeping a single row per CDR3 protein. The sample carries 74,000 or so distinct CDR3 sequences, 9.5% to 13% recorded once. Overall study findings and caveats: Private and CD4 specificities were missed by VDJdb matching, skewed to anti-spike CD8.

This receptor was obtained from an adult who was a healthcare worker with PCR-confirmed SARS-CoV-2 infection or an uninfected control (not recorded which). The rearrangement joins TRBV11-2 to TRBJ2-1, with D unresolved. Sequenced: whole blood. In DNA form, the CDR3 reads TGTGCCAGCAACTCTAATCGCCCCTACAATGAGCAGTTCTTC. Amino acids: CASNSNRPYNEQFF.